A single sample is the source of the 3 T cell receptor beta chains below, sequenced in a study of post-analysis software for immune sequencing data. Overall study findings and caveats: Comparison of patients with controls showed five or six TRBV segments more frequent in patients, TRBV5-6, TRBV5-1 and TRBV20-1 among them.

Unique molecular identifiers tagged the TCR beta cDNA libraries. TCRdb reanalysed the PCR reads using MiXCR and keeps one entry per CDR3 protein. The sample carries roughly 620,000 distinct CDR3 sequences, about 40% recorded once. Their target antigens are unknown. Sequencing used blood. These TCRs come from a girl between 5 and 17 years old with multiple sclerosis.

Only a few counts were recorded for this clonotype. The rearrangement links TRBV5-8 to TRBJ2-5; D is tentatively TRBD1 or TRBD2 (5 bases each). The CDR3 extends over 13 amino acids. Trimming pared 1 base from V and 5 bases from J, leaving 9 bases between. Germline CDR1 and CDR2: SGHTS and YDEGEE. In DNA, the CDR3 is TGTGCCAGCAGCTTGATGGGGGAGGAGACCCAGTACTTC. Translated: CASSLMGEETQYF.

CDR3 protein: CSVEVGGTGDYEQYF. Written as DNA, the CDR3 is TGCAGCGTTGAAGTTGGGGGGACAGGGGACTACGAGCAGTACTTC. V and J are TRBV29-1 and TRBJ2-7; 10 bases agree with TRBD1. V was pared by 1 base and J by 3 bases, with 6 bases of the junction left unmatched. CDR1 and CDR2 from the germline V gene are SQVTM and ANQGSEA. This CDR3 comprises 15 residues.

The chain links TRBV29-1 to TRBJ1-2; TRBD1 might be the D (5 bases). Between the trimmed V and J ends, which lost 6 bases and 2 bases, there was a span of 13 bases. The CDR3 length is 13 residues. Germline values: CDR1 SQVTM, CDR2 ANQGSEA. In DNA, the CDR3 is TGCAGCGTCGTCCCGACAGAAAACTATGGCTACACCTTC. Its translation: CSVVPTENYGYTF.